The clone carrying this T cell receptor beta chain was observed a few times. Its antigen is unknown. The PCR had 60 Vbeta and 13 Jbeta primers. Clones were sequenced by immunoSEQ multiplex PCR, and TCRdb holds only the in-frame ones, with some missing. Of 89,000 or so clones in the sample, 70% to 80% were seen once. This sample stems from a study of cytomegalovirus exposure and HLA in healthy donors. The CDR3 consists of 16 residues. Losses at the gene ends were 5 bases for V and 4 bases for J; bases not matched to a gene: 9. Germline CDR1 and CDR2: SEHNR and FQNEAQ (reference sequence). Study findings and constraints: It was taken for granted in presence/absence analyses that sequencing depth across donors was roughly uniform.

The TCR was taken from a man in his late teens or twenties in good health and CMV-seropositive. J is TRBJ2-2 and V is TRBV7-9; TRBD2 matches at 8 bases. The sample consisted of PBMCs. This chain's CDR3 is CASSTGRGGGTGELFF. CDR3 in DNA: TGTGCCAGCAGCACCGGGAGGGGCGGTGGCACCGGGGAGCTGTTTTTT.